This TCR beta chain came from a study of vaccination effects on CD4 cells after COVID-19. About the study: The participants, recipients of two vaccine doses, got either BNT162b2 or mRNA-1273. The study's findings and limits: Infection-derived and vaccine-derived clones contracted markedly late after vaccination.

This CDR3 is 15 amino acids long. The V end was cut by 5 bases, the J end by 2 bases, with 14 bases between. Looked up from germline, CDR1 is MDHEN and CDR2 is SYDVKM. Expansion of antigen-specific CD4+ T cells with viral peptide pools was carried out by the ViraFEST assay before sequencing. Between days 10 and 11 of culture, CD4+ T cells were separated out. People in the vaccine group had not been infected with SARS-CoV-2 before, and their nucleocapsid antibodies were negative. A density of approximately 2.2 million PBMC per well was used; these cells were cultured with 10 IU/ml IL-2 and approximately 10 ug/ml peptides. As concerns this clone: Antigen specificity is unknown.

The assay was immunoSEQ multiplex PCR, and TCRdb's table has in-frame clones only and misses some. The sample consists of tens of thousands of clones, approximately 74% of them appearing once. Specimen: CD4+ T cells from PBMCs cultured with HCoV-NL63 spike peptides, collected before COVID-19 vaccination. The clonotype comes from a human donor who received a COVID-19 vaccine. The V and J genes are TRBV28 and TRBJ2-3, with D perhaps TRBD1 or TRBD2 (6 bases each). CDR3 coding DNA: TGTGCCAGCAGTCCCTCGAGGGGGGCCACAGATACGCAGTATTTT. Translated, it gives CASSPSRGATDTQYF.